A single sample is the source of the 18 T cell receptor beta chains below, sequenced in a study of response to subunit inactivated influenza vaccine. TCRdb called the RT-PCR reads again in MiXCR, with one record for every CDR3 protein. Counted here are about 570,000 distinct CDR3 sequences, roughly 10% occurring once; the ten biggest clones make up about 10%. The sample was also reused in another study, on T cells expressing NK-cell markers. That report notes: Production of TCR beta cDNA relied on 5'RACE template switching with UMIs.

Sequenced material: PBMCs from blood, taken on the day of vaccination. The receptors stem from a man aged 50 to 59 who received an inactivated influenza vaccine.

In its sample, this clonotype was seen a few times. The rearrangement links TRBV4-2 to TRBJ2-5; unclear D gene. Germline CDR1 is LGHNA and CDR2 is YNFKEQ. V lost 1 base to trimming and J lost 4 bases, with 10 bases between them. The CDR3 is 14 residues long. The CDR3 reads CASSQAAEGETQYF. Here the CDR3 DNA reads TGTGCCAGCAGCCAAGCGGCTGAAGGAGAGACCCAGTACTTC.

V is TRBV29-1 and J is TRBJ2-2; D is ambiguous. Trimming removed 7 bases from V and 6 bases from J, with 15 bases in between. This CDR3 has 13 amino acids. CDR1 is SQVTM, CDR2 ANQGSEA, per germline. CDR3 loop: CSALSPVSGELFF. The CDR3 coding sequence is TGCAGCGCCCTTTCCCCAGTTTCCGGGGAGCTGTTTTTT.

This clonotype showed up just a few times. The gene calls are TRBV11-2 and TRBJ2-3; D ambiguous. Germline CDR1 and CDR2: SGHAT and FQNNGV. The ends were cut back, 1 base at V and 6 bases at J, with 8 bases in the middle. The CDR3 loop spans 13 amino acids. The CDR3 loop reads CASSLGPLDTQYF. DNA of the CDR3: TGTGCCAGCAGCTTAGGTCCCCTGGATACGCAGTATTTT.

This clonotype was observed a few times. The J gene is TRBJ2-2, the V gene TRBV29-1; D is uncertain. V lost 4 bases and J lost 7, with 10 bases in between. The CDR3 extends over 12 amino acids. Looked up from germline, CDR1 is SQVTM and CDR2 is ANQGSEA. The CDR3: CSVGPASGELFF. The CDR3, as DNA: TGCAGCGTTGGCCCGGCCAGCGGGGAGCTGTTTTTT.

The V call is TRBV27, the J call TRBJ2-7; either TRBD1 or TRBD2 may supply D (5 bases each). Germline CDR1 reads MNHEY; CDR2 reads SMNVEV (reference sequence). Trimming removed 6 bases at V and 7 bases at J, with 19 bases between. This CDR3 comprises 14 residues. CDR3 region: CASSYTIGAYEQYF. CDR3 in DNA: TGTGCCAGCAGCTACACTATCGGGGCTTATGAGCAGTACTTC.

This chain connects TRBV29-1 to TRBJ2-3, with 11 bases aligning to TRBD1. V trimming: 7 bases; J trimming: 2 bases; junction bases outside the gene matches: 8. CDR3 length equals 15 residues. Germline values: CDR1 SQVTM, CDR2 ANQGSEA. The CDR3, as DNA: TGCAGCGCGGGGAGGACAGGGGGCCTCACAGATACGCAGTATTTT. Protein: CSAGRTGGLTDTQYF.

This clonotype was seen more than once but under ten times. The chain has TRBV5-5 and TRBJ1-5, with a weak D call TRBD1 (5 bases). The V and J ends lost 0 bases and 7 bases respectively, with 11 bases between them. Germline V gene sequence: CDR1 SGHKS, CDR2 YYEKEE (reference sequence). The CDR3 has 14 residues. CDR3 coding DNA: TGTGCCAGCAGCTTGGCGTGGAGGGACCAGCCCCAGCATTTT. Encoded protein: CASSLAWRDQPQHF.

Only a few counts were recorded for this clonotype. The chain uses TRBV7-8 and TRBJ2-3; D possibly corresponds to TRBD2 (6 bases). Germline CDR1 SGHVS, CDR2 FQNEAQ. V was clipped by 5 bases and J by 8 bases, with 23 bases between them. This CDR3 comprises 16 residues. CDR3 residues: CASSIPSGLVLGTQYF. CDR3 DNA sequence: TGTGCCAGCAGCATACCTTCGGGACTCGTCCTGGGTACGCAGTATTTT.

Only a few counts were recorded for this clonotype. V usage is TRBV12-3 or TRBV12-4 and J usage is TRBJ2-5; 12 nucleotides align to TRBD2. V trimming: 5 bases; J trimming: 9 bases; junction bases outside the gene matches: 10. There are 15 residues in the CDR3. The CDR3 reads CASSPRTSGEGAQYF. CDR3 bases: TGTGCCAGCAGTCCAAGGACTAGCGGGGAGGGGGCCCAGTACTTC.

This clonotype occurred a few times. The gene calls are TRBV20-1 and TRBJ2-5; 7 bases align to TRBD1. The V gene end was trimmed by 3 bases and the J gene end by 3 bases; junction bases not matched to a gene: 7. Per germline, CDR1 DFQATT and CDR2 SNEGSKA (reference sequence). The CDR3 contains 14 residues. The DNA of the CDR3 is TGCAGTGCTAGGGATCAGACAGGGAAAGAGACCCAGTACTTC. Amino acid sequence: CSARDQTGKETQYF.

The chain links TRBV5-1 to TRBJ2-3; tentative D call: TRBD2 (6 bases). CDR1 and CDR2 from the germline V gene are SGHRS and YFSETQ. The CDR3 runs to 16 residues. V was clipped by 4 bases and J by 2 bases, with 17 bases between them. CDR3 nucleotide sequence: TGCGCCAGCAGCGGGTCCGGGACTTTTAACACAGATACGCAGTATTTT. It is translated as CASSGSGTFNTDTQYF. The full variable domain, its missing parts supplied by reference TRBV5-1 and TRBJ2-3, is KAGVTQTPRYLIKTRGQQVTLSCSPISGHRSVSWYQQTPGQGLQFLFEYFSETQRNKGNFPGRFSGRQFSNSRSEMNVSTLELGDSALYLCASSGSGTFNTDTQYFGPGTRLTVL.

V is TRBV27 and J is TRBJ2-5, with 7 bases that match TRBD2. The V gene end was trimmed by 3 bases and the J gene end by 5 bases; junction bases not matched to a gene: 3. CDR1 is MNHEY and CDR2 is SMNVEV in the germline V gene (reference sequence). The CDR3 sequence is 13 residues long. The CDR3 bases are TGTGCCAGCAGTTTGACTAGCTTCGAGACCCAGTACTTC. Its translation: CASSLTSFETQYF.

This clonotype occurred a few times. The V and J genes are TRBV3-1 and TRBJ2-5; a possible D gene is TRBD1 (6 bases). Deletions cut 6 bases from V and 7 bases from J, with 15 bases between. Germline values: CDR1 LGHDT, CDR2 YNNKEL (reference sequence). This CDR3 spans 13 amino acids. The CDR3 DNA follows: TGTGCCAGCAGGCCTGCCAGGGGTTTGACCCAGTACTTC. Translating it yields CASRPARGLTQYF.

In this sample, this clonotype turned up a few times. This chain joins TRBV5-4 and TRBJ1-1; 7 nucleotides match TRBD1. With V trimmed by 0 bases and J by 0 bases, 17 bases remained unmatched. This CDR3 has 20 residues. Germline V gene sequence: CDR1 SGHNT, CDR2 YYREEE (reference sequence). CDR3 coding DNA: TGTGCCAGCAGCTTGGACGGGACAGTGATGTCTGCGACGGTGAACACTGAAGCTTTCTTT. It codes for CASSLDGTVMSATVNTEAFF.

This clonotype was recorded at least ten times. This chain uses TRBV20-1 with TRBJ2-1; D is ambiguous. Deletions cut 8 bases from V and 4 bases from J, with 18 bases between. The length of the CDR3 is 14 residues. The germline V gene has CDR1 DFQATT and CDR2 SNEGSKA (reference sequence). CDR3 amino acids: CSSSMGSRYNEQFF. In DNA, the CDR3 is TGCAGTTCATCTATGGGATCTAGATACAATGAGCAGTTCTTC.

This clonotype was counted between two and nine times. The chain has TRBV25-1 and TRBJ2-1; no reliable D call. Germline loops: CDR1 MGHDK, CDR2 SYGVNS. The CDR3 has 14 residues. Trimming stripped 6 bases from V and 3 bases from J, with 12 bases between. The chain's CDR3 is CASSPRIDYNEQFF. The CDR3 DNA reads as TGTGCCAGCAGCCCGAGGATAGACTACAATGAGCAGTTCTTC. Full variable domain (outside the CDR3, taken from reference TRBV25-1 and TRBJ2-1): EADIYQTPRYLVIGTGKKITLECSQTMGHDKMYWYQQDPGMELHLIHYSYGVNSTEKGDLSSESTVSRIRTEHFPLTLESARPSHTSQYLCASSPRIDYNEQFFGPGTRLTVL.

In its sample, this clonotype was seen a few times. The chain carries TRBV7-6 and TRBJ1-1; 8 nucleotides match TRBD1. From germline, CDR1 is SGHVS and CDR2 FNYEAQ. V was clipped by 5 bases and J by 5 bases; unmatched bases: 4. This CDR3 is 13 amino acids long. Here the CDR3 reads CASSIGQGTEAFF. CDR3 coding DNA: TGTGCCAGCAGCATTGGACAGGGAACTGAAGCTTTCTTT.

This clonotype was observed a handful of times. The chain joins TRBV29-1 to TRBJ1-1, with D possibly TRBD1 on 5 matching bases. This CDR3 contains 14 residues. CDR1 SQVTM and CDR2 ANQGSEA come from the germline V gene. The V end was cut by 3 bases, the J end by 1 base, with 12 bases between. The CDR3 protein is CSVDNGGGNTEAFF. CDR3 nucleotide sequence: TGCAGCGTTGACAATGGGGGGGGGAACACTGAAGCTTTCTTT.